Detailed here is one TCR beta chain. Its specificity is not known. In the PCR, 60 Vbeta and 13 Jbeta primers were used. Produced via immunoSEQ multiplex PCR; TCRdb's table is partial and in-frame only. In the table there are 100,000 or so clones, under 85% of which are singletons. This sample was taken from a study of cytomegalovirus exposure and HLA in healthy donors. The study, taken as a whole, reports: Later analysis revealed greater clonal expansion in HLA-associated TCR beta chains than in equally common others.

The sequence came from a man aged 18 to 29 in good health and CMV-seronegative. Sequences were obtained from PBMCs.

CDR3 DNA sequence: TGTGCCAGCTCACCACTTGGGGGCGGAAGCTCCTACAATGAGCAGTTCTTC. This codes for CASSPLGGGSSYNEQFF. This chain links TRBV18 with TRBJ2-1, with D perhaps TRBD1 (6 bases). V was pared by 1 base and J by 0 bases, with 13 bases between. The CDR3 is 17 residues long. The germline CDR1 and CDR2 sequences are KGHSH and LQKENI.